The 30 T cell receptor beta chains listed next were all sequenced from one sample in a study of blood T cells in healthy people across ages. With a J-beta primer mix and a sample-barcoded 5' primer, a second PCR ran 7 to 11 cycles. TCRdb reprocessed the 5' RACE reads via MiXCR and lists one record per CDR3 protein. The data show about 1.6 million distinct CDR3 sequences, with almost 35% seen just once and roughly 10% held by the top ten. The sequenced sample was blood. The origin of the receptors is a woman aged 30 to 39 in good health.

The chain employs TRBV7-2 and TRBJ2-5; TRBD2 is a possible D gene (7 bases). The CDR3 covers 15 residues. V was shortened by 0 bases and J by 4 bases, with 12 bases between the two germline ends. Germline CDR1 and CDR2: SGHTA and FQGNSA. The DNA for the CDR3 is TGTGCCAGCAGCTTAGCCGGGGGGCTCCCAGAGACCCAGTACTTC. This encodes CASSLAGGLPETQYF.

The chain joins TRBV20-1 to TRBJ1-2, with unresolved D. Trimming removed 6 bases from V and 2 bases from J, with 10 bases in between. The germline V gene encodes CDR1 DFQATT and CDR2 SNEGSKA (reference sequence). The CDR3 covers 12 residues. The CDR3 spells CSAPENNYGYTF. The CDR3 coding sequence is TGCAGTGCCCCAGAAAACAACTATGGCTACACCTTC.

This clonotype showed up just a few times. The chain joins TRBV20-1 to TRBJ2-7; no reliable D call. V was cut by 0 bases and J by 3 bases, with 12 bases left in between. The CDR3 is 14 residues long. The germline V gene has CDR1 DFQATT and CDR2 SNEGSKA (reference sequence). The CDR3 loop is CSARDLARGYEQYF. The CDR3, as DNA: TGCAGTGCTAGAGATCTTGCCAGAGGCTACGAGCAGTACTTC.

This chain links TRBV29-1 with TRBJ1-1; 7 bases are a match to TRBD1. The V segment lost 8 bases and the J segment 6 bases; nucleotides outside the gene matches: 9. Germline CDR1 is SQVTM and CDR2 is ANQGSEA. The CDR3 runs to 12 residues. The CDR3 loop is CSSRGGGPEAFF. CDR3 nucleotides: TGCAGCTCCCGTGGAGGGGGCCCTGAAGCTTTCTTT.

This clonotype was found a few times. The chain joins TRBV3-1 to TRBJ2-5, with 7 bases fitting TRBD2. The CDR3 is made up of 13 amino acids. Germline values: CDR1 LGHDT, CDR2 YNNKEL (reference sequence). J was trimmed by 0 bases and V by 10 bases; bases with no gene match: 5. CDR3 DNA sequence: TGTGCCACGGCGGGGGACTACCAAGAGACCCAGTACTTC. Translation: CATAGDYQETQYF.

This clonotype was counted many times. V and J are TRBV15 and TRBJ1-5; maybe TRBD1 (6 bases). The germline V and J ends were trimmed by 5 bases and 4 bases, with 18 bases remaining between them. Germline CDR1 is LNHNV and CDR2 is YYDKDF (reference sequence). The CDR3 is 16 residues long. The DNA of the CDR3 is TGTGCCACCAGCCCTAGGAGACAGGTCTCAAATCAGCCCCAGCATTTT. Translation: CATSPRRQVSNQPQHF.

The chain recombines TRBV6-2 or TRBV6-3 with TRBJ1-2, with TRBD1 matching over 10 bases. Per the germline V gene, CDR1 is MNHEY and CDR2 is SVGEGT. CDR3 length: 18 amino acids. Unmatched junction bases numbered 15, after V lost 8 bases and J lost 0 bases. The CDR3 reads CASLDIRDRGEPNYGYTF. The CDR3 DNA is TGTGCCAGCCTTGACATCCGGGACAGGGGCGAGCCTAACTATGGCTACACCTTC.

The CDR3 nucleotides read TGTGCCATCACCGGGACTAGCGGTAACGAGCAGTACTTC. It is translated as CAITGTSGNEQYF. J is TRBJ2-7 and V is TRBV2, with 11 bases fitting TRBD2. CDR3 length: 13 residues. The germline CDR1 and CDR2 sequences are SNHLY and FYNNEI. V was clipped by 10 bases and J by 5 bases; unmatched bases: 7.

This clonotype was picked up a small number of times. V is TRBV20-1 and J is TRBJ2-4; D is unclear. The J call may be faulty, since TRBJ2-7 better matches the DNA end. The CDR3 is 15 residues long. Germline CDR1 and CDR2: DFQATT and SNEGSKA (reference sequence). In DNA, the CDR3 is TGCAGTGCTAGAGTAGTGGGCAGAGACGGCTACGAGCAGTACTTC. Its translation: CSARVVGRDGYEQYF.

This clonotype was recorded a few times. The rearrangement links TRBV7-8 to TRBJ2-7; TRBD2 aligns across 8 bases. Trimming removed 5 bases from V and 4 bases from J; junction bases left unmatched: 13. CDR3 length: 16 residues. CDR1 is SGHVS, CDR2 FQNEAQ, per germline. The CDR3 loop reads CASSQGLALASYEQYF. Written as DNA, the CDR3 is TGTGCCAGCAGCCAAGGACTAGCCCTTGCTTCTTACGAGCAGTACTTC. Using reference TRBV7-8 and TRBJ2-7 for the parts outside the CDR3, the full variable domain is GAGVSQSPRYKVAKRGQDVALRCDPISGHVSLFWYQQALGQGPEFLTYFQNEAQLDKSGLPSDRFFAERPEGSVSTLKIQRTQQEDSAVYLCASSQGLALASYEQYFGPGTRLTVT.

The V call is TRBV5-1, the J call TRBJ2-5; no clear D. Germline assignment: CDR1 SGHRS and CDR2 YFSETQ. Trimming left V 0 bases short and J 13 bases short, with 19 bases between. CDR3 length: 14 amino acids. The CDR3 DNA reads TGCGCCAGCAGCTTGGACGAACCTCCCTACGAGCGGTACTTC. This codes for CASSLDEPPYERYF. The variable domain in full, with the rest retrieved from reference TRBV5-1 and TRBJ2-5, is KAGVTQTPRYLIKTRGQQVTLSCSPISGHRSVSWYQQTPGQGLQFLFEYFSETQRNKGNFPGRFSGRQFSNSRSEMNVSTLELGDSALYLCASSLDEPPYERYFGPGTRLLVL.

The chain uses TRBV19 and TRBJ2-2; the D call may be TRBD1 or TRBD2 (5 bases each). In germline, CDR1 is LNHDA, CDR2 SQIVND (reference sequence). There are 15 residues in the CDR3. Trimming stripped 7 bases from V and 0 bases from J, with 12 bases between. The CDR3 coding sequence is TGTGCCAGTAATGCAGGGACGACGAACACCGGGGAGCTGTTTTTT. Protein product: CASNAGTTNTGELFF.

The chain links TRBV2 to TRBJ1-1, with D uncertain. The V and J ends lost 2 bases and 0 bases respectively, with 10 bases between them. This CDR3 contains 15 residues. Germline V gene data show CDR1 as SNHLY and CDR2 as FYNNEI. The CDR3 region has the DNA TGTGCCAGCAGTGAACCCCGACAAATGAACACTGAAGCTTTCTTT. Translation: CASSEPRQMNTEAFF.

This clonotype was observed a few times. V and J are TRBV20-1 and TRBJ1-5; 7 bases are a match to TRBD1. The germline CDR1 and CDR2 sequences are DFQATT and SNEGSKA (reference sequence). This CDR3 contains 14 residues. The ends lost 2 bases at V and 2 bases at J; junction bases unmatched: 3. The chain's CDR3 is CSARPQGGNQPQHF. CDR3 sequence (DNA): TGCAGTGCTAGACCTCAGGGGGGCAATCAGCCCCAGCATTTT.

The rearrangement uses TRBV2 and TRBJ2-7; TRBD2 matches 10 bases. The CDR3 sequence is 13 residues long. V lost 7 bases to trimming and J lost 7 bases; unmatched junction nucleotides: 7. The germline V gene encodes CDR1 SNHLY and CDR2 FYNNEI. CDR3 sequence (DNA): TGTGCCAGCACCCTAGCGGGAGTAGAAGAGCAGTACTTC. The encoded protein is CASTLAGVEEQYF.

The genes are TRBV4-1 and TRBJ2-7; TRBD1 matches at 7 bases. This CDR3 contains 15 residues. J was trimmed by 1 base and V by 1 base; bases with no gene match: 4. CDR1 and CDR2 (germline): MGHRA, YSYEKL. The CDR3 region is CASSQAGTASYEQYF. The CDR3 nucleotides are TGCGCCAGCAGCCAAGCAGGGACAGCTTCCTACGAGCAGTACTTC.

This clonotype showed up just a few times. The genes are TRBV30 and TRBJ1-2; D ambiguous. CDR1 is GTSNPN, CDR2 SVGIG, per germline (reference sequence). This CDR3 is built from 12 residues. The V gene lost 3 bases and the J gene lost 4 bases, with 9 bases spanning the gap. As DNA, the CDR3 is TGTGCCTGGAGGGGAATGGCCTATGGCTACACCTTC. Protein sequence: CAWRGMAYGYTF.

The chain is built from TRBV12-3 or TRBV12-4 and TRBJ2-3, with D unclear. V lost 5 bases, J lost 3 bases, and 9 bases lay in between. The CDR3 runs 13 residues. The CDR3 protein is CASSRPRTDTQYF. The DNA for the CDR3 is TGTGCCAGCAGTCGACCCAGGACAGATACGCAGTATTTT.

This sequence joins TRBV7-2 and TRBJ2-7; D is undetermined. The germline gives CDR1 SGHTA, CDR2 FQGNSA. The V end was cut by 1 base, the J end by 2 bases, with 9 bases between. The length of the CDR3 is 14 residues. CDR3 DNA sequence: TGTGCCAGCAGCTTAGGCTTGCGGACCTACGAGCAGTACTTC. It translates to CASSLGLRTYEQYF. The full variable domain, completed using reference TRBV7-2 and TRBJ2-7, is GAGVSQSPSNKVTEKGKDVELRCDPISGHTALYWYRQSLGQGLEFLIYFQGNSAPDKSGLPSDRFSAERTGGSVSTLTIQRTQQEDSAVYLCASSLGLRTYEQYFGPGTRLTVT.

This clonotype was counted between two and nine times. The V and J genes are TRBV12-3 or TRBV12-4 and TRBJ2-3; D call uncertain. V was trimmed by 6 bases and J by 5 bases, leaving 9 bases between them. The CDR3 length is 12 residues. CDR3 amino acids: CASRPEKDTQYF. CDR3 sequence (DNA): TGTGCCAGCAGACCCGAAAAAGATACGCAGTATTTT.

The V gene is TRBV10-3, the J gene TRBJ2-3; 12 nucleotides align to TRBD2. The CDR3 extends over 19 amino acids. Germline CDR1 and CDR2: ENHRY and SYGVKD. Unmatched junction bases numbered 9, after V lost 2 bases and J lost 0 bases. The DNA for the CDR3 is TGTGCCATCAGTGAGGCGACTAGCGGGAGTTCCCCGAGCACAGATACGCAGTATTTT. Residues: CAISEATSGSSPSTDTQYF.

The gene calls are TRBV20-1 and TRBJ1-5; D remains unclear. V was cut by 6 bases and J by 5 bases, with 14 bases left in between. Germline loops: CDR1 DFQATT, CDR2 SNEGSKA (reference sequence). The CDR3 covers 13 residues. This CDR3 is CSANSGRDQPQHF. The CDR3 region has the DNA TGCAGTGCAAATTCTGGGCGCGATCAGCCCCAGCATTTT.

This clonotype has only a few counts. V gene TRBV5-1 combines with J gene TRBJ2-1; 13 bases map to TRBD2. The junction had 6 bases not matched to a gene; V was cut back by 2 bases and J by 7 bases. This CDR3 has 16 residues. In germline, CDR1 is SGHRS, CDR2 YFSETQ. The CDR3 is CASSFVPGLAGNEQFF. CDR3 nucleotide sequence: TGCGCCAGCAGCTTTGTCCCGGGACTAGCGGGGAATGAGCAGTTCTTC.

The chain joins TRBV18 to TRBJ2-1; the D gene is possibly TRBD2 (6 bases). Germline lookup yields CDR1 KGHSH and CDR2 LQKENI. V was clipped by 2 bases and J by 13 bases, with 12 bases between them. This CDR3 has 12 residues. The CDR3 loop is CASSPRRGDQFF. CDR3 DNA: TGTGCCAGCTCACCAAGGCGGGGTGACCAGTTCTTC.

The chain employs TRBV27 and TRBJ1-1; weak D call: TRBD1 (6 bases). Germline V lookup: CDR1 MNHEY, CDR2 SMNVEV (reference sequence). Deletions cut 6 bases from V and 2 bases from J, with 10 bases between. This CDR3 is 13 amino acids long. The CDR3 loop reads CASRMGGNTEAFF. CDR3 bases: TGTGCCAGCAGGATGGGGGGCAACACTGAAGCTTTCTTT.

This clonotype showed up just a few times. This chain joins TRBV18 and TRBJ1-4, with D perhaps matching TRBD1 (5 bases). From germline, CDR1 is KGHSH and CDR2 LQKENI. V was clipped by 5 bases and J by 0 bases, with 10 bases between them. The CDR3 spans 15 residues. The CDR3 here is CASSRRQSTNEKLFF. The DNA for the CDR3 is TGTGCCAGCTCAAGACGACAGTCAACTAATGAAAAACTGTTTTTT.

This chain joins TRBV4-1 and TRBJ2-1, with a weak D call TRBD1 (5 bases). Germline loops: CDR1 MGHRA, CDR2 YSYEKL. The CDR3 runs 13 residues. Trimming took 6 bases from V and 6 from J, leaving 12 bases between them. CDR3 residues: CASSQDIRNEQFF. CDR3 DNA: TGCGCCAGCAGTCAGGACATCCGCAATGAGCAGTTCTTC.

The chain carries TRBV10-3 and TRBJ2-1; 8 positions agree with TRBD2. The CDR3 spans 13 residues. The ends lost 5 bases at V and 6 bases at J; junction bases unmatched: 3. Germline assignment: CDR1 ENHRY and CDR2 SYGVKD. Written as DNA, the CDR3 is TGTGCCATCAGTAGCGGGAGTGCCAATGAGCAGTTCTTC. Translation: CAISSGSANEQFF.

This clonotype showed up just a few times. The chain recombines TRBV7-3 with TRBJ2-2, with TRBD1 matching 7 bases. The V segment lost 5 bases and the J segment 6 bases; nucleotides outside the gene matches: 6. Germline-derived CDR1 and CDR2 are SGHTA and FQGTGA. The CDR3 runs to 14 residues. The CDR3, as DNA: TGTGCCAGCAGCCCAGGAACAGGGGCCGGGGAGCTGTTTTTT. Its translation: CASSPGTGAGELFF.

The J gene is TRBJ1-1, the V gene TRBV29-1; D unresolved. The CDR3 spans 12 residues. Trimming took 4 bases from V and 1 from J, leaving 7 bases between them. Germline CDR1 reads SQVTM; CDR2 reads ANQGSEA. In nucleotides, the CDR3 is TGCAGCGTTGGAGAGCAGAACACTGAAGCTTTCTTT. This translates into CSVGEQNTEAFF.